This TCR beta chain was sequenced during a study of Graves' ophthalmopathy and Graves' hyperthyroidism listed by TCRdb under 2018. Broadly, across the study: Peripheral blood was collected at initial diagnosis, before any treatment. To tell Graves' ophthalmopathy apart from Graves' hyperthyroidism, and to predict which patients would progress to ophthalmopathy, the study relied on TCR beta repertoire signatures. In total, over 130 blood samples were TCR-sequenced: around 42 ophthalmopathy, roughly 80 hyperthyroidism and some 17 hyperthyroidism-to-ophthalmopathy patients. A discovery set of 100 patients (43 ophthalmopathy, 55 to 60 stable hyperthyroidism) was enrolled to explore V-J signatures distinguishing ophthalmopathy from hyperthyroidism. An independent validation cohort comprised roughly 20 hyperthyroidism patients and 15 to 17 patients who later progressed from hyperthyroidism to ophthalmopathy. T-cell repertoires of thyroid tissue and blood were compared in six hyperthyroidism patients. Following sample collection, hyperthyroidism patients were given methimazole at a starting dose of 30 mg daily, and ophthalmopathy patients were given high-dose intravenous methylprednisolone.

Patients with ophthalmopathy had moderately to severely active disease, with a Clinical Activity Score of 3 or more, a NOSPECS grade of 4 or more, and a disease duration of less than 3 months. Patients with other autoimmune diseases, uncontrolled infections, pregnancy or lactation were excluded from the study. Clinical symptoms, serum thyroxine, TRAb, thyroid ultrasound and orbital computed tomography were used for diagnosis. Using Ficoll-Paque density gradient centrifugation, PBMCs were isolated from 9.5 to 10 ml of fresh peripheral blood. Total RNA was extracted with Trizol reagent and quality-checked on an Agilent 2100 Bioanalyzer. For repertoire sequencing, the TCR beta CDR3 regions were amplified from RNA transcripts. HTBI primers and the Qiagen OneStep RT-PCR kit were used in a first-round RT-PCR, which was followed by a second-round multiplex PCR, size selection and purification. Libraries were sequenced on an Illumina HiSeq2000 using paired-end 100 bp reads. The study's own analysis went as follows. SOAPnuke was used to process the reads, removing any read that contained adapters or uncalled bases, had a mean Phred below 15, or lacked an exact match to the constant primer or identifier. High-quality paired reads were merged with COPE v1.2.5. Unique nucleotide sequences were defined as clonotypes and aligned to IMGT TRB V, D and J references using MiTCR v1.1. The analysis was limited to V-J combinations with a frequency above 0.0001, which together covered roughly 99% of the repertoires. For each V-J combination, a TCR clonal expansion and chaos score was defined as the ratio of F50 clonal expansion to chaos observed in the TCRdist matrix. Features were reduced by Welch's t-statistics and random forest to about a dozen V-J combinations, which fed a naive Bayes classifier. The Morisita-Horn index was used to measure how similar the thyroid and blood repertoires were. TCRdb applied fastp at Q25 and MiXCR to the public reads, then kept only in-frame beta chains. Rows merge per CDR3 protein into single entries with the most common DNA and genes. TCRdb's processing, not the study's, gives the V and J calls here. Present in this sample are more than 550,000 distinct CDR3 sequences, about 38% of which were seen just once. Jointly, the top ten make up 2.5% to 3.5% of the sample.

Beyond this particular receptor, the publication reports: In validation, the model predicted ophthalmopathy progression with 70.59% sensitivity and roughly 72% specificity; some 13 predicted patients were CT-confirmed with GO in a median of around 6.5 months. No statistical method was used to predetermine the sample size, and group allocation was not hidden from the investigators. Among expanded thyroid clonotypes with frequency above 0.001, most also showed up in blood, which suggests that blood repertoires may reflect the thyroid immune response. The 13-signature model separated ophthalmopathy from stable hyperthyroidism with roughly 88% sensitivity and roughly 84% specificity in cross-validation, and 80%/75% in the test set.

The CDR3 starts with the cysteine, ends with the phenylalanine, and has 14 residues. Only the CDR3 region is kept as DNA, spanning 42 bases read in frame from base 1. V is cut by 5 bases and J by 6 bases, and the space between the germline ends is 16 bases. CDR1 and CDR2 are read off the germline V gene as LGHNA and YNFKEQ. This clonotype was seen a handful of times. Its antigen remains unidentified. No much larger clonotype is one base removed from it; base qualities were not supplied. Sequencing was carried out using peripheral blood. This TCR derives from an adult man with Graves' ophthalmopathy. The receptor chain draws on TRBV4-2 and TRBJ1-1, with TRBD1 tentatively as D gene (6 bases match). The bases read TGTGCCAGCAGCACTACAGGGTATGACCCTGAAGCTTTCTTT. This yields the protein CASSTTGYDPEAFF.